This T cell receptor beta chain was sequenced in a study of beta chain features in type 1 diabetes. Germline V gene lookup returns CDR1 KGHSH and CDR2 LQKENI. V was clipped by 2 bases and J by 6 bases; unmatched bases: 4. The CDR3 length is 14 residues. The sequenced template was cDNA made from the entire isolated RNA. Roughly 960,000 reads were obtained per stem cell-like memory T cell sample on average. Clones were sequenced by immunoSEQ multiplex PCR, and TCRdb holds only the in-frame ones, with some missing. Of about 110,000 clones in the sample, approximately 37% are singletons; the top ten hold roughly 0.064%.

Sequencing input: stem cell memory CD4+ T cells from blood. The chain joins TRBV18 to TRBJ2-7, with 10 bases that match TRBD1. The receptor was derived from a woman younger than 35 in good health. In nucleotides, the CDR3 is TGTGCCAGCTCACCAGGGACAGGGGACTTCGAGCAGTACTTC. It codes for CASSPGTGDFEQYF.